This note documents a single T cell receptor beta chain sequence. Its antigen remains unidentified. This record belongs to a study of T cell responses to AZD1222 COVID-19 vaccine. Whole-study results and caveats: The donor cohort was predominantly white British with a female majority, and clonal diversity may have been underestimated. There were vaccine-associated CD4 TCRs across spike, dominant at 160-218 and 743-854.

This CDR3 is 13 amino acids long. Germline V lookup: CDR1 LGHDT, CDR2 YNNKEL (reference sequence). V was trimmed by 6 bases and J by 3 bases, leaving 11 bases between them. It was second doses at about 4 or about 12 weeks that were pooled. The assay was immunoSEQ multiplex PCR, and TCRdb's table has in-frame clones only and misses some. The data show 100,000 to 150,000 clones, more than 90% seen once. The sample in question was peripheral blood, obtained 28 days after the second AZD1222 dose. The clonotype was recovered from an adult who received the AZD1222 COVID-19 vaccine. The chain carries TRBV3-1 (or the pseudogene TRBV3-2) and TRBJ2-5; tentative D call: TRBD2 (5 bases). The CDR3 coding sequence is TGTGCCAGCAGGCGGGCGGTGGAAGAGACCCAGTACTTC. It is translated as CASRRAVEETQYF.